This entry features one T cell receptor (beta chain) sequence. The data belong to a study of somatic mutations in cytotoxic T cells in rheumatoid arthritis. This table comes from immunoSEQ multiplex PCR, and its TCRdb copy is limited to in-frame clones, with some not included. Of some 17,000 clones detected, 75% to 80% appear once; the ten largest clones hold roughly a sixth. The source is an adult with rheumatoid arthritis. Sequenced material: CD8+ T cells sorted from blood.

This CDR3 reads CASSPWSSTDTQYF. DNA of the CDR3: TGTGCCAGCTCTCCTTGGTCAAGCACAGATACGCAGTATTTT. The chain uses TRBV9 and TRBJ2-3; D remains unclear. The CDR3 is 14 residues long. Between the trimmed V and J ends, which lost 7 bases and 0 bases, there was a span of 12 bases. In germline, CDR1 is SGDLS, CDR2 YYNGEE.